The following is a T cell receptor beta chain sequence with its context. This entry belongs to a study of blood T cell repertoires in COVID-19. V dropped 4 bases and J dropped 10; count of bases not matched to a gene: 8. Germline-derived CDR1 and CDR2 are SGHRS and YFSETQ. This CDR3 has 13 amino acids. Only in-frame clones appear in the TCRdb table, and some are missing; sequencing was by immunoSEQ multiplex PCR. This sample has a few hundred thousand clones, with 70% to 90% found just once. Sequencing was carried out using PBMCs or T cells enriched from blood (not recorded which). The chain is built from TRBV5-1 and TRBJ2-1; 7 bases map to TRBD1. The source is a middle-aged woman with acute COVID-19. The DNA of the CDR3 is TGCGCCAGCAGCCTAGACACAGGGGCCGAGCAGTTCTTC. Protein product: CASSLDTGAEQFF. Full variable domain (outside the CDR3, taken from reference TRBV5-1 and TRBJ2-1): KAGVTQTPRYLIKTRGQQVTLSCSPISGHRSVSWYQQTPGQGLQFLFEYFSETQRNKGNFPGRFSGRQFSNSRSEMNVSTLELGDSALYLCASSLDTGAEQFFGPGTRLTVL.